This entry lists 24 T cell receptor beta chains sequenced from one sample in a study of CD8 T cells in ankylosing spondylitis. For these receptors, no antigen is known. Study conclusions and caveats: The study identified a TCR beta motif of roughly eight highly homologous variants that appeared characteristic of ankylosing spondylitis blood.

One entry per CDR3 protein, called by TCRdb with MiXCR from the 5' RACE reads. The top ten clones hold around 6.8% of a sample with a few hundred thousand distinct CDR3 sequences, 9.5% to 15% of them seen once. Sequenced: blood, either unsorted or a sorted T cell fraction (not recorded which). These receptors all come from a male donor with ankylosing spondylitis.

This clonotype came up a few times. In DNA form, the CDR3 reads TGCGCCAGCAGCTTGGGGGGACAAAGAGAAAAACTGTTTTTT. Translated: CASSLGGQREKLFF. The chain has TRBV5-1 and TRBJ1-4; D might be TRBD1 (6 bases). Trimming took off 0 bases at V and 8 bases at J, with 11 bases between the two ends. Per germline, CDR1 SGHRS and CDR2 YFSETQ. CDR3 size: 14 residues.

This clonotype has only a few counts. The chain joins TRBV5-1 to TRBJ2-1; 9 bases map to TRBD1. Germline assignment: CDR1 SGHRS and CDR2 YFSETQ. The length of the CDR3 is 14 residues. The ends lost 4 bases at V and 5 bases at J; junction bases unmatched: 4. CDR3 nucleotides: TGCGCCAGCAGCAGGGGACAGGGTAACAATGAGCAGTTCTTC. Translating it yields CASSRGQGNNEQFF.

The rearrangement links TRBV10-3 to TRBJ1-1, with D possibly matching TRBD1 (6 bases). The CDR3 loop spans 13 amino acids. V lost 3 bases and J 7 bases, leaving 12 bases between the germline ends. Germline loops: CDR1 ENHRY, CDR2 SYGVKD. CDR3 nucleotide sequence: TGTGCCATCAGTGATAGCGTGGACAGTGAAGCTTTCTTT. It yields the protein CAISDSVDSEAFF.

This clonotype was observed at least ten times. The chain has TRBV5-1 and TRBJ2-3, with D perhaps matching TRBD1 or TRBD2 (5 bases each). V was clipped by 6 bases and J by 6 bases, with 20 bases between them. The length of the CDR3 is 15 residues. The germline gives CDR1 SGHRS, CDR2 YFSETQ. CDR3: CASTQGDPRTDTQYF. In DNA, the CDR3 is TGCGCCAGCACCCAAGGGGACCCGAGGACGGATACGCAGTATTTT.

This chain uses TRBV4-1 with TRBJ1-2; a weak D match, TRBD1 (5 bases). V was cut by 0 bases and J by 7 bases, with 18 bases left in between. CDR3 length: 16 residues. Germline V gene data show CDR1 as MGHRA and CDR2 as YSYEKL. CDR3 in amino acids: CASSQDLRRGGSGYTF. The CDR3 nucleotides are TGCGCCAGCAGCCAAGATTTGCGAAGGGGAGGAAGTGGCTACACCTTC.

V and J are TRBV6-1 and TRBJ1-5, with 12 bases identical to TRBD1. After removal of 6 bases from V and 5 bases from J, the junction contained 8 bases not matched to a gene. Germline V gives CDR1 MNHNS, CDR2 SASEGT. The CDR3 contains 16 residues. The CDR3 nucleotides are TGTGCCAGCAGGACTCCGGGACAGGGGGCAGATCAGCCCCAGCATTTT. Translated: CASRTPGQGADQPQHF.

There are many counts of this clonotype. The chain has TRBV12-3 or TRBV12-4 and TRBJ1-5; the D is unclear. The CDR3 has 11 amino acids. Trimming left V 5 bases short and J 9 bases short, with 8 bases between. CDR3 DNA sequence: TGTGCCAGCAGTAATATGGGGCCCCAGCATTTT. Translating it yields CASSNMGPQHF.

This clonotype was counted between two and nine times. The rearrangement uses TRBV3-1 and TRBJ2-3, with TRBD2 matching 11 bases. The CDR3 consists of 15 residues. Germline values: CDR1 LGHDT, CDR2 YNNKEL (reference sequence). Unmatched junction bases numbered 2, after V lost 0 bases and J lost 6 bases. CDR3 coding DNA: TGTGCCAGCAGCCAAGAGACTAGCGGGGAGGATACGCAGTATTTT. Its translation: CASSQETSGEDTQYF.

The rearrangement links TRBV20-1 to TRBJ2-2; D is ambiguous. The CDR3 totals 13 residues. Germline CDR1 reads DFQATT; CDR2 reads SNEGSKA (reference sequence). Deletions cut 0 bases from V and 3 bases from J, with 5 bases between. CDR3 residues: CSARDQDTGELFF. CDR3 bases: TGCAGTGCTAGAGATCAAGACACCGGGGAGCTGTTTTTT.

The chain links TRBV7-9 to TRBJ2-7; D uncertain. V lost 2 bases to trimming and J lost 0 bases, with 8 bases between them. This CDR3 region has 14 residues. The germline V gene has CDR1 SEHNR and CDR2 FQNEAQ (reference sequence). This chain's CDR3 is CASSLYDGSYEQYV. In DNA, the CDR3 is TGTGCCAGCAGCTTATATGACGGCTCCTACGAGCAGTACGTC.

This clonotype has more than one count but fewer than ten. In nucleotides, the CDR3 is TGTGCCAGCTCACCCAATCGACAGTCCTATTTCTCTGGAAACACCATATATTTT. The encoded protein is CASSPNRQSYFSGNTIYF. The chain has TRBV18 and TRBJ1-3, with TRBD1 as a possible D gene (5 bases). The germline V and J ends were trimmed by 3 bases and 0 bases, with 18 bases remaining between them. The CDR3 extends over 18 amino acids. Germline V lookup: CDR1 KGHSH, CDR2 LQKENI.

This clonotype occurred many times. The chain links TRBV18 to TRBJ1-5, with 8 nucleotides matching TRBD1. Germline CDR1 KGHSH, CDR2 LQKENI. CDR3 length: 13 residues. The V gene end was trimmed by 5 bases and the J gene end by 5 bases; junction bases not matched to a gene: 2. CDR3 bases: TGTGCCAGCTCAACAGGGGGAGATCAGCCCCAGCATTTT. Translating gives CASSTGGDQPQHF.

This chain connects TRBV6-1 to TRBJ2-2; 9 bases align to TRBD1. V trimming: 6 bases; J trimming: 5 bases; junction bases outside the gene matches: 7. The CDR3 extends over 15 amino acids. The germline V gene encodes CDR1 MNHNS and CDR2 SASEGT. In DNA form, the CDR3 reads TGTGCCAGCAGGGCGGGACAGGGCTATACCGGGGAGCTGTTTTTT. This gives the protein CASRAGQGYTGELFF.

CDR3: CSASTLDNEQFF. In DNA, the CDR3 is TGCAGTGCTAGTACCCTAGACAATGAGCAGTTCTTC. The gene calls are TRBV20-1 and TRBJ2-1; D is unclear. With 3 bases removed from V and 5 bases from J, the gap between germline ends came to 8 bases. This CDR3 region has 12 residues. Germline V lookup: CDR1 DFQATT, CDR2 SNEGSKA (reference sequence).

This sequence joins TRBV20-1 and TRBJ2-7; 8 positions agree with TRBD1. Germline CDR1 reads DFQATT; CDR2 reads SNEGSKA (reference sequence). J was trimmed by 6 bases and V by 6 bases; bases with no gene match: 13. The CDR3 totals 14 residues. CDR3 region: CSATMTGDWGEQYF. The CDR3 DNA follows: TGCAGTGCAACGATGACAGGGGATTGGGGCGAGCAGTACTTC.

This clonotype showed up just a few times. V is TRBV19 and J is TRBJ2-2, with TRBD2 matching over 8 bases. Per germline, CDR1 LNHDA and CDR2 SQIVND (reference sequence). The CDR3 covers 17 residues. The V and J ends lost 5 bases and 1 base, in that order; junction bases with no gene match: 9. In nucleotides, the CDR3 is TGTGCCAGTAGTCGGCTTCGGGGGGGTCAGAACACCGGGGAGCTGTTTTTT. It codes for CASSRLRGGQNTGELFF.

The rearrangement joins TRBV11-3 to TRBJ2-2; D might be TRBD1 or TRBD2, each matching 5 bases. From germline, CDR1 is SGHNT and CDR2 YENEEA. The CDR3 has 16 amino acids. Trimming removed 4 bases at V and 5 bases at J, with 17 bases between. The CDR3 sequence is CASSSPPGPETGELFF. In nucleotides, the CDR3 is TGTGCCAGCAGCTCTCCGCCGGGACCAGAGACCGGGGAGCTGTTTTTT.

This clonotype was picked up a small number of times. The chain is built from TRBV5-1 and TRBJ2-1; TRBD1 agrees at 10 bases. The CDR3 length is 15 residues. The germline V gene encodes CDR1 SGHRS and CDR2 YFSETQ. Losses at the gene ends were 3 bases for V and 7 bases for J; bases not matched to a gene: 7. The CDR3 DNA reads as TGCGCCAGCAGCTCGCTAGGGACAGGGGCGAATGAGCAGTTCTTC. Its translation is CASSSLGTGANEQFF.

The CDR3 DNA is TGCGCCAGCAGCTTGGTCGGGACAGGGGTCCCCAGCGGGACCCAGTACTTC. Its protein is CASSLVGTGVPSGTQYF. The V call is TRBV5-1, the J call TRBJ2-5, with 10 nucleotides matching TRBD1. From germline, CDR1 is SGHRS and CDR2 YFSETQ. Germline trimming cut 0 bases from V and 7 bases from J; bases unmatched to any gene: 12. The CDR3 length is 17 residues. Supplemented by reference TRBV5-1 and TRBJ2-5, the full variable domain reads KAGVTQTPRYLIKTRGQQVTLSCSPISGHRSVSWYQQTPGQGLQFLFEYFSETQRNKGNFPGRFSGRQFSNSRSEMNVSTLELGDSALYLCASSLVGTGVPSGTQYFGPGTRLLVL.

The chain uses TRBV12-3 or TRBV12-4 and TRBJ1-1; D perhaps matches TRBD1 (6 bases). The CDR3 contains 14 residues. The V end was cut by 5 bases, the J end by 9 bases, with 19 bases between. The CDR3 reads CASSPGGGRGKAFF. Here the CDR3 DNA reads TGTGCCAGCAGTCCAGGTGGGGGGCGCGGGAAAGCTTTCTTT.

The CDR3 here is CSASKDTFGGEQFF. DNA of the CDR3: TGCAGTGCTAGCAAGGACACGTTCGGGGGTGAGCAGTTCTTC. The chain has TRBV20-1 and TRBJ2-1; D perhaps matches TRBD2 (6 bases). The CDR3 loop spans 14 amino acids. Trimming cost V 3 bases and J 9 bases, with 18 bases left between them. Germline V gives CDR1 DFQATT, CDR2 SNEGSKA (reference sequence).

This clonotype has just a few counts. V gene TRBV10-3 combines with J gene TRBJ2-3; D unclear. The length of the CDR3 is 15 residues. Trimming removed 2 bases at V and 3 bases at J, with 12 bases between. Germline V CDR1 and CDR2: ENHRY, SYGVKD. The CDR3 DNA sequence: TGTGCCATCAGTGAGGAGAAAGGCGAAACAGATACGCAGTATTTT. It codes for CAISEEKGETDTQYF.

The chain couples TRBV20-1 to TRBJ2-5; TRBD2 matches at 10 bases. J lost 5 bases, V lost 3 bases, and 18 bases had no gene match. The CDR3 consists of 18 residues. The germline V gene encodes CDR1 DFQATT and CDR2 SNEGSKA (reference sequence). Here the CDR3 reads CSASPLRGSGRGQETQYF. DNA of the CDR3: TGCAGTGCTAGCCCGCTCAGGGGAAGCGGGAGGGGACAGGAGACCCAGTACTTC.

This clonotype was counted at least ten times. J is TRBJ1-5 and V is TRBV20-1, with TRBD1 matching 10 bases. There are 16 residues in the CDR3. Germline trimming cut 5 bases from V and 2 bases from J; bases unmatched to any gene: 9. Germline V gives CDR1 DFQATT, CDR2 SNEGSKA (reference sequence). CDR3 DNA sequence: TGCAGTGCTGGTCGGACAGGGGGTGTCGGCAATCAGCCCCAGCATTTT. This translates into CSAGRTGGVGNQPQHF.